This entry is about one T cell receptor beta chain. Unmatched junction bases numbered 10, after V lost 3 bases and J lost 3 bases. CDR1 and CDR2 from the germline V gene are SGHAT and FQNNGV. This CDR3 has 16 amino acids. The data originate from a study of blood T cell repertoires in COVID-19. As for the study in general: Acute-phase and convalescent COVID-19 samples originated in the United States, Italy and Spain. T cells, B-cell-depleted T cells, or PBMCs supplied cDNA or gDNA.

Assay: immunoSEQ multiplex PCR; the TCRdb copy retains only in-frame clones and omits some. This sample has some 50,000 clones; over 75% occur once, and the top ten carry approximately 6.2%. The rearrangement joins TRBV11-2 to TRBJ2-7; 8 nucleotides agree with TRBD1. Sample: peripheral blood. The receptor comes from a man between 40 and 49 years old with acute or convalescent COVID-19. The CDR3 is CASSLSSTGAFYEQYF. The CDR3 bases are TGTGCCAGCAGCTTGTCGTCGACAGGGGCATTCTACGAGCAGTACTTC.